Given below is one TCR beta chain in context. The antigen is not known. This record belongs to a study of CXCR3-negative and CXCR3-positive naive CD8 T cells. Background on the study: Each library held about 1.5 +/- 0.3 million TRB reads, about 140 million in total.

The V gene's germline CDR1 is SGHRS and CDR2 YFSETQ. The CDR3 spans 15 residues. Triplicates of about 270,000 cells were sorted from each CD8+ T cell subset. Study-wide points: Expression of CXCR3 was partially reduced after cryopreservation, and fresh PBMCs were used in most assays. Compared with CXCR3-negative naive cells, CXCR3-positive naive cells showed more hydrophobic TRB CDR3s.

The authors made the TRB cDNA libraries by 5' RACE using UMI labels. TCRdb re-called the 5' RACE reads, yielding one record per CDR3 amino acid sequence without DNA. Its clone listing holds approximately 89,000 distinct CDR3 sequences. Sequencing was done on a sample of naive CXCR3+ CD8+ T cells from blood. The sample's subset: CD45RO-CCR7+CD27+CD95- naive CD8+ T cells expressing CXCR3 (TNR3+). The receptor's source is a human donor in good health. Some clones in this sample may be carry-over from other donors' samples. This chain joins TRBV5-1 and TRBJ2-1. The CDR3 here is CASSPHKDAYNEQFF. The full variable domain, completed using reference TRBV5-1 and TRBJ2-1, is KAGVTQTPRYLIKTRGQQVTLSCSPISGHRSVSWYQQTPGQGLQFLFEYFSETQRNKGNFPGRFSGRQFSNSRSEMNVSTLELGDSALYLCASSPHKDAYNEQFFGPGTRLTVL.